The clone carrying this T cell receptor (beta chain) was observed a handful of times. What it recognizes is unknown. CDR1 is MNHNS, CDR2 SASEGT, per germline. V lost 2 bases, J lost 4 bases, and 21 bases lay in between. The CDR3 is made up of 18 amino acids. With 60 Vbeta and 13 Jbeta primers, the PCR was carried out. As originally analysed: Approximately 80 million unique TCR beta chains, 9.5 million to 11 million of them shared, were counted by a later analysis. Data came from immunoSEQ multiplex PCR; TCRdb stores just in-frame clones and leaves some out. That table is the source of V, J and clone size, and D and trimming were worked out from the DNA. The table lists around 280,000 clones, about 90% of them singletons, with more than 2% in the top ten. This specimen comes from a study of cytomegalovirus exposure and HLA in healthy donors. Study outcomes and limitations: The productive fraction for most TCR beta V segments was about 90% or about 30% in an earlier analysis. Associated with cytomegalovirus, according to the listing, were 150 to 200 TCR beta chains.

The clonotype was recovered from a woman under 30 in good health and CMV-seronegative. The J gene is TRBJ1-5, the V gene TRBV6-1, with D unclear. The sequenced material came from PBMCs. CDR3 bases: TGTGCCAGCAGTGAATTCGGCGTGAGCGGTGCAGAAAATCAGCCCCAGCATTTT. Translated, it gives CASSEFGVSGAENQPQHF.